These 12 T cell receptor beta chains were all obtained from the same sample, sequenced in a study of control samples from healthy donors and cancer patients. Some clones are missing from TCRdb's copy, which holds only in-frame ones; the method was immunoSEQ multiplex PCR. This table has 150,000 to 200,000 clones, just over 90% appearing once. Sequencing input: blood. The receptors derive from a man aged 30 to 45 in good health.

The V gene is TRBV11-2, the J gene TRBJ2-1; a weak D match, TRBD2 (6 bases). CDR3 length: 16 amino acids. The germline V gene has CDR1 SGHAT and CDR2 FQNNGV. The germline V and J ends were trimmed by 6 bases and 3 bases, with 18 bases remaining between them. The CDR3 loop reads CASRPRGLRRYNEQFF. The CDR3 bases are TGTGCCAGCAGGCCCCGGGGGTTGCGACGCTACAATGAGCAGTTCTTC.

The genes are TRBV7-9 and TRBJ2-7; TRBD2 is a possible D gene (6 bases). The germline V gene encodes CDR1 SEHNR and CDR2 FQNEAQ (reference sequence). V was shortened by 5 bases and J by 3 bases, with 11 bases between the two germline ends. The length of the CDR3 is 13 residues. For the CDR3, the DNA is TGTGCCAGCAGCGAACGGGAGTTCTACGAGCAGTACTTC. It specifies CASSEREFYEQYF.

The V call is TRBV14, the J call TRBJ2-1; 10 nucleotides line up with TRBD1. This CDR3 has 16 amino acids. Germline V gene lookup returns CDR1 SGHDN and CDR2 FVKESK. The ends lost 4 bases at V and 5 bases at J; junction bases unmatched: 8. CDR3 sequence reads: CASSLAGTGVHNEQFF. The CDR3 coding sequence is TGTGCCAGCAGCCTAGCCGGGACAGGGGTCCACAATGAGCAGTTCTTC.

The chain couples TRBV5-1 to TRBJ1-4; 8 bases line up with TRBD1. Germline V gives CDR1 SGHRS, CDR2 YFSETQ. The CDR3 is 14 amino acids. J was trimmed by 7 bases and V by 3 bases; bases with no gene match: 5. The CDR3 here is CASSSGQGFEKLFF. CDR3 coding DNA: TGCGCCAGCAGCTCCGGACAGGGTTTTGAAAAACTGTTTTTT.

The chain recombines TRBV6-6 with TRBJ1-5; maybe TRBD1 (6 bases). The CDR3 has 14 amino acids. Trimming shortened V by 7 bases and J by 0 bases, and 10 bases separated the two germline ends. The V gene's germline CDR1 is MNHNY and CDR2 SVGAGI (reference sequence). The CDR3 DNA reads as TGTGCCAGCACGGGACATTATAGCAATCAGCCCCAGCATTTT. It translates to CASTGHYSNQPQHF.

The chain carries TRBV5-4 and TRBJ1-2, with a weak D call TRBD1 (5 bases). The CDR3 loop spans 16 amino acids. Per germline, CDR1 SGHNT and CDR2 YYREEE (reference sequence). Between the trimmed V and J ends, which lost 0 bases and 1 base, there was a span of 13 bases. CDR3 nucleotides: TGTGCCAGCAGCTTGGGAGGAAGGGGCCTTAACTATGGCTACACCTTC. Amino acids: CASSLGGRGLNYGYTF.

This chain joins TRBV29-1 and TRBJ2-1; the match to TRBD1 covers 7 bases. Germline lookup yields CDR1 SQVTM and CDR2 ANQGSEA. The V and J ends lost 5 bases and 3 bases, in that order; junction bases with no gene match: 7. This CDR3 spans 14 amino acids. The CDR3 DNA follows: TGCAGCGTTACACGGGACAGTAACTACAATGAGCAGTTCTTC. It encodes CSVTRDSNYNEQFF.

The chain joins TRBV28 to TRBJ1-1, with a tentative D call TRBD1 (6 bases). CDR3 length: 14 residues. Trimming pared 3 bases from V and 1 base from J, leaving 9 bases between. In germline, CDR1 is MDHEN, CDR2 SYDVKM. CDR3 coding DNA: TGTGCCAGCAGTTTTGTCAGGGGGAACACTGAAGCTTTCTTT. Amino acids: CASSFVRGNTEAFF. Complete variable domain (other parts from reference TRBV28 and TRBJ1-1): DVKVTQSSRYLVKRTGEKVFLECVQDMDHENMFWYRQDPGLGLRLIYFSYDVKMKEKGDIPEGYSVSREKKERFSLILESASTNQTSMYLCASSFVRGNTEAFFGQGTRLTVV.

The chain links TRBV19 to TRBJ2-2; no firm D call. V shed 1 base and J shed 3 bases, with 9 bases lying between them. Germline CDR1 LNHDA, CDR2 SQIVND (reference sequence). This CDR3 has 15 residues. CDR3 residues: CASSIAAAYTGELFF. The CDR3 coding sequence is TGTGCCAGTAGTATAGCGGCAGCTTACACCGGGGAGCTGTTTTTT.

The chain links TRBV7-2 to TRBJ2-2, with D maybe TRBD1 (8 bases). The CDR3 is 15 amino acids. The V gene's germline CDR1 is SGHTA and CDR2 FQGNSA. V was clipped by 5 bases and J by 4 bases, with 14 bases between them. The DNA for the CDR3 is TGTGCCAGCAGCGCAGGGGGCGGGGGCACCGGGGAGCTGTTTTTT. It yields the protein CASSAGGGGTGELFF.

This chain connects TRBV5-1 to TRBJ2-2; TRBD2 aligns across 8 bases. V was pared by 1 base and J by 3 bases, with 11 bases of the junction left unmatched. Looked up from germline, CDR1 is SGHRS and CDR2 is YFSETQ. The CDR3 contains 18 residues. CDR3: CASSLRVHSGADTGELFF. The CDR3 DNA reads as TGCGCCAGCAGCTTGAGGGTACATAGCGGGGCCGACACCGGGGAGCTGTTTTTT.

This clone was found once. The J gene is TRBJ2-2, the V gene TRBV10-2; D may match TRBD1 or TRBD2 (7 bases each). Germline-derived CDR1 and CDR2 are WSHSY and SAAADI. CDR3 size: 16 residues. V lost 6 bases and J 7 bases, leaving 21 bases between the germline ends. The CDR3 reads CASSARETGRGGELFF. CDR3 nucleotide sequence: TGCGCCAGCAGCGCCAGAGAGACAGGGAGGGGCGGGGAGCTGTTTTTT.